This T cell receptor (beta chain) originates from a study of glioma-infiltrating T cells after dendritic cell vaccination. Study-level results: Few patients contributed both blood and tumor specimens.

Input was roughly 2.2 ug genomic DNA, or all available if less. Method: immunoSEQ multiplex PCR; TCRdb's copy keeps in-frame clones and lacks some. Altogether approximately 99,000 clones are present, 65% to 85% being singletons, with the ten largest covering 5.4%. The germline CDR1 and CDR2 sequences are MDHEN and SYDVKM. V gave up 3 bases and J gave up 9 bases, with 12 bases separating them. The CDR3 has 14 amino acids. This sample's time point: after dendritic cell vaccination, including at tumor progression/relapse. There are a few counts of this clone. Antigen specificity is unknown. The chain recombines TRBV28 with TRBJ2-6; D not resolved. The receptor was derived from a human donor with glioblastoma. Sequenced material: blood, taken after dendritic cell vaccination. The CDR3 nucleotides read TGTGCCAGCAGTTTTTTGAGCACCGTCAACGTCCTGACTTTC. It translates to CASSFLSTVNVLTF.